This T cell receptor (beta chain) was sequenced for a study of shared clonotypes between healthy human individuals. Study-level findings and limits: The naive CD4 repertoires of several donors were compared, and roughly 5% of clonotypes were shared. Compared with clonotypes that all four donors shared, non-shared clonotypes had lower generation probabilities. Among the subsets, naive ones generally showed larger estimated richness than memory ones.

Note on this clone: What it recognizes is unknown.

V gave up 6 bases and J gave up 4 bases; unmatched junction bases: 8. The CDR3 runs to 15 residues. Germline assignment: CDR1 MNHNS and CDR2 SASEGT. Several immunoSEQ 96-well plates shared each subset's DNA, each plate a replicate. The data were produced by immunoSEQ multiplex PCR, yet TCRdb's version contains in-frame clones alone and is incomplete. The sample holds more than 90,000 clones, 67% seen once. The sequencing sample was made of memory CD8+ T cells sorted from blood. Subset noted: CD45RO+ cells pooled with CCR7-negative TemRA cells. The rearrangement links TRBV6-1 to TRBJ2-3, with 9 bases matching TRBD1. This receptor was taken from a man younger than 45 in good health. The CDR3 nucleotides are TGTGCCAGCAGGGGGGGACAGGGATTATCAGATACGCAGTATTTT. It is translated as CASRGGQGLSDTQYF.